This entry lists 5 T cell receptor beta chains sequenced from one sample in a study of T cell changes during pregnancy in multiple sclerosis. Some clones are missing from TCRdb's copy, which holds only in-frame ones; the method was immunoSEQ multiplex PCR. This table has approximately 50,000 clones, roughly 92% appearing once. Specimen: CD4+ T cells from peripheral blood mononuclear cells, collected after pregnancy. The receptors come from a female donor with multiple sclerosis, enrolled in a pregnancy study.

This rearrangement joins TRBV4-3 to TRBJ1-2; 10 nucleotides align to TRBD1. Trimming cost V 1 base and J 8 bases; bases outside gene matches: 7. Germline loops: CDR1 LGHNA, CDR2 YSLEER. The CDR3 consists of 15 residues. The CDR3 DNA reads TGCGCCAGCAGCCAAGTGGGACAGGGGTCGGGAGGCTACACCTTC. Translation gives CASSQVGQGSGGYTF.

This clone was counted a single time. V and J are TRBV19 and TRBJ2-7; 7 bases align to TRBD1. CDR3 length: 14 residues. Germline V gene lookup returns CDR1 LNHDA and CDR2 SQIVND (reference sequence). V trimming: 6 bases; J trimming: 0 bases; junction bases outside the gene matches: 5. CDR3 amino acids: CASSSTGSSYEQYF. Written as DNA, the CDR3 is TGTGCCAGTAGCTCGACAGGGAGCTCCTACGAGCAGTACTTC.

This rearrangement joins TRBV5-1 to TRBJ2-7, with 14 bases that match TRBD2. The trim removed 4 bases at V and 3 bases at J, leaving 9 bases unmatched. The CDR3 has 17 residues. Germline V gene lookup returns CDR1 SGHRS and CDR2 YFSETQ. CDR3 DNA: TGCGCCAGCAGCGTCGGGACTAGCGGGAGTGTCGACTACGAGCAGTACTTC. Amino acid sequence: CASSVGTSGSVDYEQYF.

This chain joins TRBV20-1 and TRBJ2-1, with D possibly TRBD1 on 5 matching bases. Looked up from germline, CDR1 is DFQATT and CDR2 is SNEGSKA (reference sequence). With 5 bases removed from V and 13 bases from J, the gap between germline ends came to 12 bases. The CDR3 has 10 residues. CDR3 amino acids: CSAYKGEQFF. CDR3 nucleotides: TGCAGTGCTTATAAAGGGGAACAGTTCTTC.

The genes are TRBV4-2 and TRBJ2-7, with 7 bases fitting TRBD2. The germline gives CDR1 LGHNA, CDR2 YNFKEQ. This CDR3 contains 18 residues. V dropped 0 bases and J dropped 4; count of bases not matched to a gene: 15. The CDR3 coding sequence is TGTGCCAGCAGCCAAGAAGCGGGAAACCACCCGGGGGGATACGAGCAGTACTTC. Encoded protein: CASSQEAGNHPGGYEQYF.